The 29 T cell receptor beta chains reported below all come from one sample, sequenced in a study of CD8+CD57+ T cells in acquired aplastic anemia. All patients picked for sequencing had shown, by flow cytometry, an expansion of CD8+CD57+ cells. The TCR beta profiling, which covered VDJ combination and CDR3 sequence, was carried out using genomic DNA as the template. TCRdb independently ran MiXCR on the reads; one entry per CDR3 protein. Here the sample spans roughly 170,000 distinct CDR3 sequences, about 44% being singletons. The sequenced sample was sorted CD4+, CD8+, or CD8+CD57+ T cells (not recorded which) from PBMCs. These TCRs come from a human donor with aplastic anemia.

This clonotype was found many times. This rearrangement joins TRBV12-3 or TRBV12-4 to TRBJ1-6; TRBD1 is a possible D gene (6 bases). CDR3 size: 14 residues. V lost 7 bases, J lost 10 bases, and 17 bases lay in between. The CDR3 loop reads CASTRRGGESPLHF. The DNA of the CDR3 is TGTGCCAGCACCCGCAGGGGAGGCGAATCACCCCTCCACTTT.

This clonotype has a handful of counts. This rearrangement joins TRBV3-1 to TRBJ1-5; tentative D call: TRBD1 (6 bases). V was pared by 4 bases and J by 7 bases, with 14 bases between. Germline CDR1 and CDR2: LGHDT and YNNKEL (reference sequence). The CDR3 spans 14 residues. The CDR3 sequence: CASSPGGARQPQHF. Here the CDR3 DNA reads TGTGCCAGCAGCCCCGGGGGGGCAAGGCAGCCCCAGCATTTT.

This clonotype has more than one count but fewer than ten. The CDR3 loop reads CASIFSGGATDTQYF. CDR3 DNA: TGTGCCAGCATCTTTAGCGGGGGGGCGACAGATACGCAGTATTTT. This rearrangement joins TRBV12-3 or TRBV12-4 to TRBJ2-3, with 11 nucleotides matching TRBD2. V dropped 7 bases and J dropped 3; count of bases not matched to a gene: 6. The CDR3 length is 15 residues.

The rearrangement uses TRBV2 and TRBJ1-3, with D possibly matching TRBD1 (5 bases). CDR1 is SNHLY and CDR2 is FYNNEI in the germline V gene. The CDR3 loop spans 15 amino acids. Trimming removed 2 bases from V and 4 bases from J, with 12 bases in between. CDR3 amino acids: CASSEQRGSGNTIYF. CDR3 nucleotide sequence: TGTGCCAGCAGTGAACAAAGGGGCTCAGGAAACACCATATATTTT.

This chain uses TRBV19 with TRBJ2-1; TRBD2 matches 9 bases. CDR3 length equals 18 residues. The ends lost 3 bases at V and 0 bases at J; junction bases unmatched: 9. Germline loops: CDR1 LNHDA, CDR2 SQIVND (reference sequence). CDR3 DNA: TGTGCCAGTAGTATCCCCCGGACGCGGGGGGGCTCCTACAATGAGCAGTTCTTC. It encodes CASSIPRTRGGSYNEQFF. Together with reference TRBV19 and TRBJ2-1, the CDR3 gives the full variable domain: DGGITQSPKYLFRKEGQNVTLSCEQNLNHDAMYWYRQDPGQGLRLIYYSQIVNDFQKGDIAEGYSVSREKKESFPLTVTSAQKNPTAFYLCASSIPRTRGGSYNEQFFGPGTRLTVL.

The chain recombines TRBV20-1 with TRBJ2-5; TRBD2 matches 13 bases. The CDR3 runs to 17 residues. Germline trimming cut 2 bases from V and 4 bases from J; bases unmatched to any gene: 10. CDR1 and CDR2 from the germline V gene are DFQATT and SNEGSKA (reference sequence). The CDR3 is CSARSFGLAGEGETQYF. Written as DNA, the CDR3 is TGCAGTGCTAGATCTTTTGGACTAGCGGGGGAAGGAGAGACCCAGTACTTC.

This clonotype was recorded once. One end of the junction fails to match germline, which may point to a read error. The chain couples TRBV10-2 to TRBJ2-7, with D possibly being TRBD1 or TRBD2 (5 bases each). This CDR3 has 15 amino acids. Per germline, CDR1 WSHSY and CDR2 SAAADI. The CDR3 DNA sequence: TGTGCCAGCAGCTCTCGGGACCCGAAGAGCTACGAGCAGTACTTC. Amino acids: CASSSRDPKSYEQYF.

CDR3 in DNA: TGTGCCAGCTCCCGGGCGGGACAGGGTGCCTACGAGCAGTACTTC. Protein product: CASSRAGQGAYEQYF. This sequence joins TRBV6-1 and TRBJ2-7; TRBD1 matches 9 bases. The trim removed 8 bases at V and 2 bases at J, leaving 10 bases unmatched. The CDR3 spans 15 residues. The germline gives CDR1 MNHNS, CDR2 SASEGT.

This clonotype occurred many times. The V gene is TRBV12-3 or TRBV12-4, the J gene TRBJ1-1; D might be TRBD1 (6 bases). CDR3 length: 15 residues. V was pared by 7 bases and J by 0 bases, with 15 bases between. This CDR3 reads CASTLGGSMNTEAFF. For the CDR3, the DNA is TGTGCCAGCACCCTGGGGGGCAGCATGAACACTGAAGCTTTCTTT.

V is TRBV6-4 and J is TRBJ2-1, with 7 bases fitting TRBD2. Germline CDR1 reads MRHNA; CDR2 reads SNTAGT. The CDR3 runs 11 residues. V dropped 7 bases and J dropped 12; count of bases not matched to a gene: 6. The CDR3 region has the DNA TGTGCCAGCACTTGGGGGGGTGGGCAGTTCTTC. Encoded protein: CASTWGGGQFF.

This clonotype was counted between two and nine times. The CDR3 loop is CASSRRGDPNTGELFF. Written as DNA, the CDR3 is TGTGCCAGCAGCCGAAGAGGGGACCCAAACACCGGGGAGCTGTTTTTT. The rearrangement uses TRBV6-1 and TRBJ2-2; D is possibly TRBD1 or TRBD2 (5 bases each). The CDR3 has 16 residues. Trimming shortened V by 6 bases and J by 2 bases, and 16 bases separated the two germline ends. Looked up from germline, CDR1 is MNHNS and CDR2 is SASEGT.

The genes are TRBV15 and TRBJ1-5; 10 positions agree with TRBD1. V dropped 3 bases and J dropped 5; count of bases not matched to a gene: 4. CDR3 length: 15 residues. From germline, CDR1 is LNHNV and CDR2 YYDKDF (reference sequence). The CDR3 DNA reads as TGTGCCACCAGCAGGAGCGGGACAGGGGATCAGCCCCAGCATTTT. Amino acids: CATSRSGTGDQPQHF.

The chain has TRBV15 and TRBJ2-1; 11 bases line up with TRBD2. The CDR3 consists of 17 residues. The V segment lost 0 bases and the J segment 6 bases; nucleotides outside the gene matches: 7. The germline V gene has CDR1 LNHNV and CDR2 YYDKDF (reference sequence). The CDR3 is CATSRDILAGGINEQFF. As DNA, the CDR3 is TGTGCCACCAGCAGAGATATTTTAGCGGGGGGGATCAATGAGCAGTTCTTC.

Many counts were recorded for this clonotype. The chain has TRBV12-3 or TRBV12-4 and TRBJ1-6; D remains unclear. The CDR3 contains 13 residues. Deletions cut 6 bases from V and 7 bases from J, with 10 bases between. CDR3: CASSRVRNSPLHF. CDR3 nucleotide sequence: TGTGCCAGCAGCCGGGTTCGGAATTCACCCCTCCACTTT.

CDR3 nucleotide sequence: TGTGCCAGCAAAGGGGCGGGGGAGACCCAGTACTTC. It codes for CASKGAGETQYF. This chain joins TRBV2 and TRBJ2-5; weak D call: TRBD2 (6 bases). This CDR3 has 12 amino acids. Germline CDR1 and CDR2: SNHLY and FYNNEI. Deletions cut 7 bases from V and 5 bases from J, with 11 bases between.

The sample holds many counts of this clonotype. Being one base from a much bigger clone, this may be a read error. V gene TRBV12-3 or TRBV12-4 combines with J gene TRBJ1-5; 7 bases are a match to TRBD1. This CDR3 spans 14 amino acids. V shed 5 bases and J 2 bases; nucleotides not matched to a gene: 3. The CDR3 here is CASSPTGGNQPQHF. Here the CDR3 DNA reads TGTGCCAGCAGTCCCACAGGGGGCAATCAGCCCCAGCATTTT.

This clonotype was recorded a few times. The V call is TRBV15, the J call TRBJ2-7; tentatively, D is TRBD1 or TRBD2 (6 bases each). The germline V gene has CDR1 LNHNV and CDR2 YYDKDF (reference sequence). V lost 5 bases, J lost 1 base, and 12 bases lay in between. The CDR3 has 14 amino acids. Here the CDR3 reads CATSGGDTSYEQYF. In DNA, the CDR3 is TGTGCCACCAGCGGAGGGGACACTTCCTACGAGCAGTACTTC.

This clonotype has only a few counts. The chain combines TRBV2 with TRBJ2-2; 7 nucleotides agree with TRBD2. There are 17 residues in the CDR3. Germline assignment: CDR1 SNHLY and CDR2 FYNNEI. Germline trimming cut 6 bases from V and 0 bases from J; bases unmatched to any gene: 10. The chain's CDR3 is CASRGRSGIANTGELFF. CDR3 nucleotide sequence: TGTGCCAGCAGGGGGCGAAGCGGGATCGCGAACACCGGGGAGCTGTTTTTT. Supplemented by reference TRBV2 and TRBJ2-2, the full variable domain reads EPEVTQTPSHQVTQMGQEVILRCVPISNHLYFYWYRQILGQKVEFLVSFYNNEISEKSEIFDDQFSVERPDGSNFTLKIRSTKLEDSAMYFCASRGRSGIANTGELFFGEGSRLTVL.

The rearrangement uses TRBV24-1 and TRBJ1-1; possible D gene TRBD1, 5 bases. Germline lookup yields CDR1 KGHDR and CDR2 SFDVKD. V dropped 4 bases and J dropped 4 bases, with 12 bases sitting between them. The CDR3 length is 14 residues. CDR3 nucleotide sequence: TGTGCCACCAGTGACGGGGCGCTCGGCACTGAAGCTTTCTTT. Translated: CATSDGALGTEAFF.

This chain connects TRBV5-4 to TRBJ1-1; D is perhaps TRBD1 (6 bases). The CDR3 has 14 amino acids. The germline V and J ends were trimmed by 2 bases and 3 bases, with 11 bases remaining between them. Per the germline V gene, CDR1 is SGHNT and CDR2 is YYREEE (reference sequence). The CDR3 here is CASSFGRGYTEAFF. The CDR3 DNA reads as TGTGCCAGCAGCTTCGGCAGGGGTTACACTGAAGCTTTCTTT.

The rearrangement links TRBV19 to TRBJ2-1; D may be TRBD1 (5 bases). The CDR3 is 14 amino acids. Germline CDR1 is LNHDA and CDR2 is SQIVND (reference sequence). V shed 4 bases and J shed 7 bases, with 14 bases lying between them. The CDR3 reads CASSTVPQGNEQFF. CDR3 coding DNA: TGTGCCAGTAGTACAGTCCCCCAGGGTAATGAGCAGTTCTTC.

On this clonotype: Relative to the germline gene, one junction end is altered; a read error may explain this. CDR3 DNA sequence: TGTGCCATCAGTTACCTCAACACGGGGGACTATGGCTACACCTTC. This sequence encodes CAISYLNTGDYGYTF. The J gene is TRBJ1-2, the V gene TRBV6-5, with D possibly being TRBD1 (5 bases). This CDR3 has 15 residues. Germline-derived CDR1 and CDR2 are MNHEY and SVGAGI.

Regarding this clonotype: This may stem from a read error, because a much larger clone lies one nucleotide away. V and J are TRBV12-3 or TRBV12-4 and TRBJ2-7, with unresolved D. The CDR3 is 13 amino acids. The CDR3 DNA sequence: TGTGCCAGCAGTCCGCCTGGGTCCTGCGAGCAGTACTTC. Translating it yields CASSPPGSCEQYF.

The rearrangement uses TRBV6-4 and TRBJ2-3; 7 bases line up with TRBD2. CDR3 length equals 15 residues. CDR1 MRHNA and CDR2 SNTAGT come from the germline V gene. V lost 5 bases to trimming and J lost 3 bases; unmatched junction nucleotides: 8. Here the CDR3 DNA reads TGTGCCAGCAGTTCTGCGGCGGGAGCGACAGATACGCAGTATTTT. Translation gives CASSSAAGATDTQYF.

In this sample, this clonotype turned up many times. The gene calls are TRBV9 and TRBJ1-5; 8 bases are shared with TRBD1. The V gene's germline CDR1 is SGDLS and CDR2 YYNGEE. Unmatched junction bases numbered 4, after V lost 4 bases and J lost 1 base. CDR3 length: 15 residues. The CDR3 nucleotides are TGTGCCAGCAGCTTATCAGGGGGCAGCAATCAGCCCCAGCATTTT. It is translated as CASSLSGGSNQPQHF. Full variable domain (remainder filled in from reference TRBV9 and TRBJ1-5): DSGVTQTPKHLITATGQRVTLRCSPRSGDLSVYWYQQSLDQGLQFLIQYYNGEERAKGNILERFSAQQFPDLHSELNLSSLELGDSALYFCASSLSGGSNQPQHFGDGTRLSIL.

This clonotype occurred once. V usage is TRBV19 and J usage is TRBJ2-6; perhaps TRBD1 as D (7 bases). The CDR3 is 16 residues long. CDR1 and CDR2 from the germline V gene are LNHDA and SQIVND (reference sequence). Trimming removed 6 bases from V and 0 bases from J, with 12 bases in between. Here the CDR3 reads CASRYQGGSGANVLTF. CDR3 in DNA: TGTGCCAGTAGGTACCAGGGGGGCTCTGGGGCCAACGTCCTGACTTTC.

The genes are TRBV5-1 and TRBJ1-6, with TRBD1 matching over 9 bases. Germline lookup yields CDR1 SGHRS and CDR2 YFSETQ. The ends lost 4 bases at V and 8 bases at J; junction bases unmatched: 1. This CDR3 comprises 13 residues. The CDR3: CASSGQGHSPLHF. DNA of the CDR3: TGCGCCAGCAGCGGACAGGGGCATTCACCCCTCCACTTT.

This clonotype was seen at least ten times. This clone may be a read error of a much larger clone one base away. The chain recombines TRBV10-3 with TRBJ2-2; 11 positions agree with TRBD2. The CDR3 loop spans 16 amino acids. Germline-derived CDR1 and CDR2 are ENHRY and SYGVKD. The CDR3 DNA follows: TGTGCCATCACCTCGGGACTAGCGGTTAACACCGGGGAGCTGCTTTTT. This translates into CAITSGLAVNTGELLF.

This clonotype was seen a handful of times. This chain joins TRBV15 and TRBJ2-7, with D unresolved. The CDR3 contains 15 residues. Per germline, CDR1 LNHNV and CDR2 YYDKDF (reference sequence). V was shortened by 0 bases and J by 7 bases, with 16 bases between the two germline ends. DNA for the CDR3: TGTGCCACCAGCAGAGATTCCGGATTCCCTTTGGAGCAGTACTTC. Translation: CATSRDSGFPLEQYF.